The 24 T cell receptor beta chains given below trace back to one sample, sequenced in a study of cytomegalovirus exposure and HLA in healthy donors. 13 Jbeta primers and 60 Vbeta primers were used for the PCR. The method was immunoSEQ multiplex PCR; TCRdb's version includes in-frame clones alone and lacks a portion of them. The sample gives about 160,000 clones, roughly 80% of which show up once; 7.5% to 9% is in the top ten. The specimen was PBMCs. The receptors come from a male donor in good health and CMV-seropositive.

The J gene is TRBJ1-5, the V gene TRBV6-1, with 8 bases matching TRBD1. CDR3 length: 16 residues. CDR1 MNHNS and CDR2 SASEGT come from the germline V gene. V dropped 3 bases and J dropped 0; count of bases not matched to a gene: 4. DNA of the CDR3: TGTGCCAGCAGTGAGGGACAGGTTCATAGCAATCAGCCCCAGCATTTT. The encoded protein is CASSEGQVHSNQPQHF.

This clone came up a few times. J is TRBJ2-1 and V is TRBV10-1; D may be TRBD1 (6 bases). CDR3 length equals 14 residues. Germline-derived CDR1 and CDR2 are WNHNN and SYGVQD (reference sequence). V gave up 6 bases and J gave up 6 bases, with 15 bases separating them. CDR3 in DNA: TGCGCCAGCAGCACGGGACAACAGAGCAATGAGCAGTTCTTC. This gives the protein CASSTGQQSNEQFF.

The rearrangement joins TRBV7-2 to TRBJ2-5, with 10 nucleotides matching TRBD2. J was trimmed by 2 bases and V by 1 base; bases with no gene match: 7. Germline V gene lookup returns CDR1 SGHTA and CDR2 FQGNSA. This CDR3 has 17 amino acids. In nucleotides, the CDR3 is TGTGCCAGCAGCTTAGGGACTAGCGGAGGTCAACAAGAGACCCAGTACTTC. Translation gives CASSLGTSGGQQETQYF.

The gene calls are TRBV9 and TRBJ2-7; 10 positions agree with TRBD1. Germline CDR1 and CDR2: SGDLS and YYNGEE. V shed 0 bases and J 5 bases; nucleotides not matched to a gene: 5. The CDR3 consists of 15 residues. CDR3 sequence: CASSVEGQGRNEQYF. The CDR3 DNA is TGTGCCAGCAGCGTAGAGGGACAGGGGCGTAACGAGCAGTACTTC.

The V and J genes are TRBV30 and TRBJ2-1; 9 bases map to TRBD1. The CDR3 covers 16 residues. The J segment lost 3 bases and the V segment lost 2 bases, leaving 8 bases of the junction unmatched. Germline-derived CDR1 and CDR2 are GTSNPN and SVGIG (reference sequence). CDR3 sequence: CAWSQTGTGLYNEQFF. The CDR3 DNA reads TGTGCCTGGAGTCAAACCGGGACAGGGCTCTACAATGAGCAGTTCTTC.

The V and J genes are TRBV19 and TRBJ1-5, with 7 nucleotides matching TRBD1. The CDR3 length is 15 residues. The germline CDR1 and CDR2 sequences are LNHDA and SQIVND (reference sequence). V shed 7 bases, J shed 0 bases, and the junction held 6 bases outside the gene matches. Here the CDR3 DNA reads TGTGCCAGTACTCCCGGGACAGTTAGCAATCAGCCCCAGCATTTT. Protein: CASTPGTVSNQPQHF.

This clone appeared once. This chain connects TRBV25-1 to TRBJ2-5, with D perhaps TRBD1 (5 bases). Per the germline V gene, CDR1 is MGHDK and CDR2 is SYGVNS. V dropped 5 bases and J dropped 4 bases, with 14 bases sitting between them. The CDR3 has 14 residues. The CDR3 spells CASSRFSGPETQYF. CDR3 nucleotides: TGTGCCAGCAGTCGCTTCTCAGGGCCAGAGACCCAGTACTTC.

V is TRBV28 and J is TRBJ1-2; a possible D gene is TRBD1 (6 bases). The CDR3 extends over 15 amino acids. V lost 5 bases to trimming and J lost 7 bases, with 20 bases between them. Per germline, CDR1 MDHEN and CDR2 SYDVKM. This chain's CDR3 is CASSIPARGWGGYTF. CDR3 coding DNA: TGTGCCAGCAGTATCCCGGCCAGGGGCTGGGGTGGCTACACCTTC.

The gene calls are TRBV6-4 and TRBJ2-1, with a tentative D call TRBD1 (5 bases). The CDR3 runs to 14 residues. Trimming stripped 2 bases from V and 7 bases from J, with 12 bases between. In germline, CDR1 is MRHNA, CDR2 SNTAGT. The CDR3 nucleotides are TGTGCCAGCAGTGACGTGGGGCTGGGGAATGAGCAGTTCTTC. Translation: CASSDVGLGNEQFF.

This clone was detected only once. The chain carries TRBV19 and TRBJ2-7, with D maybe TRBD1 (5 bases). The CDR3 is 14 amino acids. CDR1 and CDR2 from the germline V gene are LNHDA and SQIVND (reference sequence). V lost 10 bases and J 3 bases, leaving 19 bases between the germline ends. The CDR3 region is CATVDIPDNYEQYF. In DNA form, the CDR3 reads TGTGCCACCGTGGACATACCAGACAACTACGAGCAGTACTTC.

This clone was found once. V is TRBV6-1 and J is TRBJ2-7, with D hard to call. The CDR3 has 15 amino acids. Germline CDR1 and CDR2: MNHNS and SASEGT. Trimming took off 2 bases at V and 0 bases at J, with 11 bases between the two ends. The DNA for the CDR3 is TGTGCCAGCAGTGAATTCGGCGGAAGCTCCTACGAGCAGTACTTC. Translation: CASSEFGGSSYEQYF.

This clone was counted between two and nine times. The V and J genes are TRBV7-6 and TRBJ2-2, with TRBD1 matching over 7 bases. Germline V gives CDR1 SGHVS, CDR2 FNYEAQ. CDR3 length equals 16 residues. The V gene end was trimmed by 5 bases and the J gene end by 1 base; junction bases not matched to a gene: 7. The CDR3 protein is CASSDTGVVNTGELFF. The CDR3 nucleotides read TGTGCCAGCAGCGATACAGGGGTGGTGAACACCGGGGAGCTGTTTTTT.

This clone was seen just once. This chain connects TRBV5-4 to TRBJ2-5; D gene uncertain. CDR1 and CDR2 (germline): SGHNT, YYREEE (reference sequence). The CDR3 is made up of 12 amino acids. V was pared by 4 bases and J by 1 base, with 5 bases between. CDR3 loop: CASSLVQETQYF. The CDR3 DNA sequence: TGTGCCAGCAGCCTCGTCCAAGAGACCCAGTACTTC.

The V and J genes are TRBV6-1 and TRBJ1-2; 7 bases map to TRBD1. The CDR3 totals 15 residues. J lost 4 bases, V lost 7 bases, and 12 bases had no gene match. Germline V gives CDR1 MNHNS, CDR2 SASEGT. The CDR3 spells CASNGQVGLPYGYTF. CDR3 nucleotide sequence: TGTGCCAGCAACGGACAGGTCGGCCTACCCTATGGCTACACCTTC.

CDR3 coding DNA: TGTGCCAGCTTACACTCGGGCGGGGGAGCCTACGAGCAGTACTTC. This gives the protein CASLHSGGGAYEQYF. The chain uses TRBV11-2 and TRBJ2-7, with TRBD2 matching over 7 bases. Germline loops: CDR1 SGHAT, CDR2 FQNNGV. This CDR3 is 15 amino acids long. V shed 8 bases and J 2 bases; nucleotides not matched to a gene: 12. The full variable domain, rest sourced from reference TRBV11-2 and TRBJ2-7, is EAGVAQSPRYKIIEKRQSVAFWCNPISGHATLYWYQQILGQGPKLLIQFQNNGVVDDSQLPKDRFSAERLKGVDSTLKIQPAKLEDSAVYLCASLHSGGGAYEQYFGPGTRLTVT.

In its sample, this clone was seen once. V usage is TRBV2 and J usage is TRBJ2-5, with D possibly being TRBD1 (6 bases). Germline values: CDR1 SNHLY, CDR2 FYNNEI. This CDR3 has 14 residues. V lost 7 bases and J lost 2, with 14 bases in between. The CDR3 reads CASKAGAIQETQYF. For the CDR3, the DNA is TGTGCCAGCAAGGCAGGGGCCATACAAGAGACCCAGTACTTC.

The rearrangement joins TRBV6-5 to TRBJ1-2; 8 bases map to TRBD1. CDR3 size: 14 residues. CDR1 is MNHEY and CDR2 is SVGAGI in the germline V gene. The ends lost 2 bases at V and 2 bases at J; junction bases unmatched: 1. CDR3 residues: CASSYPGGNYGYTF. The CDR3 nucleotides read TGTGCCAGCAGTTACCCAGGGGGCAACTATGGCTACACCTTC.

The rearrangement uses TRBV30 and TRBJ1-4; the match to TRBD1 covers 9 bases. V lost 2 bases to trimming and J lost 10 bases; unmatched junction nucleotides: 2. Germline V gene data show CDR1 as GTSNPN and CDR2 as SVGIG (reference sequence). The CDR3 consists of 12 residues. CDR3 loop: CAWSLTGGKLFF. Written as DNA, the CDR3 is TGTGCCTGGAGTTTGACAGGGGGAAAACTGTTTTTT.

This clone was recorded only once. This chain uses TRBV19 with TRBJ1-1, with 7 bases identical to TRBD1. Unmatched junction bases numbered 5, after V lost 5 bases and J lost 11 bases. CDR3 size: 11 residues. CDR1 and CDR2 from the germline V gene are LNHDA and SQIVND (reference sequence). The CDR3 loop is CASSLTGNAFF. The DNA of the CDR3 is TGTGCCAGTAGTTTGACAGGGAACGCTTTCTTT.

V gene TRBV19 combines with J gene TRBJ1-1, with 11 bases lining up with TRBD1. Germline-derived CDR1 and CDR2 are LNHDA and SQIVND (reference sequence). The CDR3 is made up of 17 amino acids. J was trimmed by 0 bases and V by 7 bases; bases with no gene match: 10. The CDR3 is CASKPGTGGSMNTEAFF. The CDR3 nucleotides read TGTGCCAGTAAGCCCGGGACAGGGGGAAGCATGAACACTGAAGCTTTCTTT.

The V call is TRBV9, the J call TRBJ1-2; no firm D call. Germline V gene lookup returns CDR1 SGDLS and CDR2 YYNGEE. The CDR3 runs to 13 residues. Between the trimmed V and J ends, which lost 4 bases and 4 bases, there was a span of 11 bases. The CDR3 sequence: CASSPRVAYGYTF. DNA for the CDR3: TGTGCCAGCAGCCCGCGGGTAGCCTATGGCTACACCTTC.

As to this clone: Other nucleotide sequences in the sample specify the same CDR3. The rearrangement links TRBV28 to TRBJ1-5; TRBD1 might be the D (6 bases). Germline V lookup: CDR1 MDHEN, CDR2 SYDVKM. Trimming cost V 9 bases and J 6 bases, with 12 bases left between them. The CDR3 runs 12 residues. This CDR3 is CASRGGGQPQHF. The CDR3 DNA reads as TGTGCCAGTCGAGGGGGGGGTCAGCCCCAGCATTTT.

This clone has just one count. The CDR3 nucleotides are TGTGCCAGCAGTCCATACCCGGAGACAGGGGCAAACTATGGCTACACCTTC. Its translation: CASSPYPETGANYGYTF. V usage is TRBV27 and J usage is TRBJ1-2; 8 nucleotides agree with TRBD1. Germline CDR1 is MNHEY and CDR2 is SMNVEV (reference sequence). The CDR3 length is 17 residues. After removal of 5 bases from V and 2 bases from J, the junction contained 13 bases not matched to a gene.

This chain links TRBV27 with TRBJ2-5; the match to TRBD1 covers 8 bases. Germline V gene sequence: CDR1 MNHEY, CDR2 SMNVEV (reference sequence). V was pared by 9 bases and J by 1 base, with 10 bases of the junction left unmatched. The CDR3 spans 15 residues. CDR3 protein: CASYPQGAGQETQYF. The CDR3 DNA is TGTGCCAGTTACCCTCAGGGGGCAGGCCAAGAGACCCAGTACTTC.